This TCR beta chain was captured in a study of patients and donors after allogeneic stem cell transplantation. This CDR3 region has 11 residues. Trimming stripped 2 bases from V and 7 bases from J, with 7 bases between. Looked up from germline, CDR1 is SGHDT and CDR2 is YYEEEE. This clonotype was detected only a few times. TCRdb reanalysed the RT-PCR reads using MiXCR and keeps one entry per CDR3 protein. The sample consists of about 410,000 distinct CDR3 sequences, approximately 16% of them appearing once. This TCR was recovered from a human donor who was either an allogeneic HSCT recipient or a stem cell or donor lymphocyte infusion donor (not recorded which). It is not recorded whose cells these are; they may come from a transplant donor. V is TRBV5-6 and J is TRBJ2-7; D uncertain. Specimen: blood, either unsorted or a sorted T cell fraction (not recorded which). The CDR3 is CASSFEVEQYF. The CDR3 DNA is TGTGCCAGCAGCTTTGAGGTGGAGCAGTACTTC.